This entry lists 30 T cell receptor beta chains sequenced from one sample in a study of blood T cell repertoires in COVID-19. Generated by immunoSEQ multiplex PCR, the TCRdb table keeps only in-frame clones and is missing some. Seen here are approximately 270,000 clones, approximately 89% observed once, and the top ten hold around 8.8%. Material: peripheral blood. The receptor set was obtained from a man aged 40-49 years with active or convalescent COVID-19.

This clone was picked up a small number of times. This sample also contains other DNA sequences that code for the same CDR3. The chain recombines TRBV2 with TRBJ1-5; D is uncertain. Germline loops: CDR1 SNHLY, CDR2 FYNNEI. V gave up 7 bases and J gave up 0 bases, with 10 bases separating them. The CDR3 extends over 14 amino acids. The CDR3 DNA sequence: TGTGCCAGCACTGGAGTTTATAGCAATCAGCCCCAGCATTTT. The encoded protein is CASTGVYSNQPQHF.

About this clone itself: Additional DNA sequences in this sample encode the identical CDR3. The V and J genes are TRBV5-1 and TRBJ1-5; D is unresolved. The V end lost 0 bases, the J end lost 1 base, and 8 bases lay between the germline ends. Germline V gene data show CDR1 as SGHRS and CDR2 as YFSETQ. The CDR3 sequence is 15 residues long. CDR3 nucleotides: TGCGCCAGCAGCTTGGCCGGGGAAAGCAATCAGCCCCAGCATTTT. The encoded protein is CASSLAGESNQPQHF.

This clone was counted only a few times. In DNA form, the CDR3 reads TGTGCCATCAATCTTGGTGGAGGGGTAAACACCGGGGAGCTGTTTTTT. This gives the protein CAINLGGGVNTGELFF. This chain links TRBV10-3 with TRBJ2-2, with a weak D call TRBD2 (6 bases). This CDR3 spans 16 amino acids. Between the trimmed V and J ends, which lost 7 bases and 2 bases, there was a span of 17 bases. Per germline, CDR1 ENHRY and CDR2 SYGVKD.

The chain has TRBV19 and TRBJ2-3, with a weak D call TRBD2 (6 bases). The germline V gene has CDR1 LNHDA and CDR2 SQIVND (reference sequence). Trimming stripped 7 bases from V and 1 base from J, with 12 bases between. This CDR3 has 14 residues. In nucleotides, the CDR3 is TGTGCCAGTATGTGGGGGGATCGCACAGATACGCAGTATTTT. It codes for CASMWGDRTDTQYF.

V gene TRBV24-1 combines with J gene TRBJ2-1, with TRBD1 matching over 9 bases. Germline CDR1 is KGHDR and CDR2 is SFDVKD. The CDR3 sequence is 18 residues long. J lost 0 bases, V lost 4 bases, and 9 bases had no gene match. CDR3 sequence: CATSEAPGTGTSYNEQFF. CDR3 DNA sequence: TGTGCCACCAGTGAAGCTCCCGGGACAGGGACCTCCTACAATGAGCAGTTCTTC.

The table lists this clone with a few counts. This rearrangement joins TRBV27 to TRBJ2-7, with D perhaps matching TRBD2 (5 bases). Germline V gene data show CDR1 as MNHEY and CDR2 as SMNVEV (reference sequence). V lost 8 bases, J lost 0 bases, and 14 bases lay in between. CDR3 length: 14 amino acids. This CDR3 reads CASRREWSSYEQYF. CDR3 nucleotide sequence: TGTGCCAGCCGTAGGGAGTGGAGCTCCTACGAGCAGTACTTC.

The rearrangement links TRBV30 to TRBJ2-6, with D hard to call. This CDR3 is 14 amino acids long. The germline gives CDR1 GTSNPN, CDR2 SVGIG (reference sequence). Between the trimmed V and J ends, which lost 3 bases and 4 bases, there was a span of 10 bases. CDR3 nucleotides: TGTGCCTGGAGCTCCGGCGGAGGGGCCAACGTCCTGACTTTC. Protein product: CAWSSGGGANVLTF.

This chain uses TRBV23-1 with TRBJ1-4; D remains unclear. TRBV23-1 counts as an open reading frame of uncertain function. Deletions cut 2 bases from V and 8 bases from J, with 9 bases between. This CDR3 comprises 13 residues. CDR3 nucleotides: TGCGCCAGCAGTCAAACGCCGGGGGAAAAACTGTTTTTT. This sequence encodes CASSQTPGEKLFF.

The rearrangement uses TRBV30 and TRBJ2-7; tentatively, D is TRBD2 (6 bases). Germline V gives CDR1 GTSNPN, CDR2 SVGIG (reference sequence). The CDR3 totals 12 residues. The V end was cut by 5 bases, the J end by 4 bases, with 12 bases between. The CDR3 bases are TGTGCCTGGGGGAGAGGGAGGTACGAGCAGTACTTC. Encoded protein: CAWGRGRYEQYF. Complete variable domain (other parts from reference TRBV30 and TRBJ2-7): SQTIHQWPATLVQPVGSPLSLECTVEGTSNPNLYWYRQAAGRGLQLLFYSVGIGQISSEVPQNLSASRPQDRQFILSSKKLLLSDSGFYLCAWGRGRYEQYFGPGTRLTVT.

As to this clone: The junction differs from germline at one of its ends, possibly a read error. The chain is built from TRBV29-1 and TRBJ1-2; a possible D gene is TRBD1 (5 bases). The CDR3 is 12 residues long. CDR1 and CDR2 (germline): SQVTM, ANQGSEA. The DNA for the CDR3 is TGCAGCGTTGAAGGACAGTTTTATGACTACACCTTC. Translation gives CSVEGQFYDYTF.

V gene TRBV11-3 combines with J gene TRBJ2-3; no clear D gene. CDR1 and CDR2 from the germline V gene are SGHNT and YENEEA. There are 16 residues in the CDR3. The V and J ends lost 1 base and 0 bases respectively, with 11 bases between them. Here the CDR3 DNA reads TGTGCCAGCAGCTTAGGAAGTACTCCCAGCACAGATACGCAGTATTTT. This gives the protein CASSLGSTPSTDTQYF.

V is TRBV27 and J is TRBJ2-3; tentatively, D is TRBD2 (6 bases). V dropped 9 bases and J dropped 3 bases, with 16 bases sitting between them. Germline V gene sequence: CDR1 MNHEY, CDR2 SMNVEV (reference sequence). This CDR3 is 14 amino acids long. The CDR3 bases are TGTGCCAGTCGGTCGCGGGGATTTACAGATACGCAGTATTTT. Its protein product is CASRSRGFTDTQYF.

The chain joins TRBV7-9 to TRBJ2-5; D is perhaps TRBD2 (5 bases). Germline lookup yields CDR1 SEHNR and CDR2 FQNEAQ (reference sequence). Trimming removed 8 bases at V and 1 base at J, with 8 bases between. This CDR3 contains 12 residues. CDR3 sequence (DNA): TGTGCCAGCCTGGGAGTCCAAGAGACCCAGTACTTC. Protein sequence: CASLGVQETQYF.

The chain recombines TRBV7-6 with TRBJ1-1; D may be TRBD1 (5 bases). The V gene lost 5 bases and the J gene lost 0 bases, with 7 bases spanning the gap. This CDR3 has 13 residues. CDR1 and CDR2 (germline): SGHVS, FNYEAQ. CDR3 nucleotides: TGTGCCAGCAGCCCGACAGTGAACACTGAAGCTTTCTTT. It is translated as CASSPTVNTEAFF.

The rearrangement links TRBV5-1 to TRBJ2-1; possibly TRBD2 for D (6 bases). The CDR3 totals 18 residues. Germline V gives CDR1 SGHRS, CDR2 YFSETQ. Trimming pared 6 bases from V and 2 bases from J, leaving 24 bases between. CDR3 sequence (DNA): TGCGCCAGCAATCCATCCGTCGGGGGAGGTGTTACCTACAATGAGCAGTTCTTC. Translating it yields CASNPSVGGGVTYNEQFF.

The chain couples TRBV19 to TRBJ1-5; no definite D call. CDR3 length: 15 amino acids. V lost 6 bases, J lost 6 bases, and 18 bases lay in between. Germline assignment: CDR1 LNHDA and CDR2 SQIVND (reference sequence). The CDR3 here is CASSMRPIRGQPQHF. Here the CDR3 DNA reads TGTGCCAGTAGCATGCGACCAATTAGAGGTCAGCCCCAGCATTTT.

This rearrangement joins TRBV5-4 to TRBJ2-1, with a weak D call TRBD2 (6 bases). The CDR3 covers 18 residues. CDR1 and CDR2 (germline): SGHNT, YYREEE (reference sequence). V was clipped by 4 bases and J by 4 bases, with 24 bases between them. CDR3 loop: CASSPGLQRIDQYNEQFF. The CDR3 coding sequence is TGTGCCAGCAGCCCGGGACTTCAGCGGATCGACCAATACAATGAGCAGTTCTTC.

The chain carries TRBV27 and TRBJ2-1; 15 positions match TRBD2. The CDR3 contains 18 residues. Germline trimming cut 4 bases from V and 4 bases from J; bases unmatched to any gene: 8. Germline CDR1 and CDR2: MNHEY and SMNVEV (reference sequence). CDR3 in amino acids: CASSSPGLAGGPYNEQFF. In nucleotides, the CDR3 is TGTGCCAGCAGTTCGCCGGGACTAGCGGGGGGCCCTTACAATGAGCAGTTCTTC.

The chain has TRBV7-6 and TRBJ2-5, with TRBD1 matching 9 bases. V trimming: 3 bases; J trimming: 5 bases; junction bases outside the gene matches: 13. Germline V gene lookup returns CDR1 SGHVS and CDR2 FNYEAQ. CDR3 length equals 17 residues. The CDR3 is CASSFPSGQGNVETQYF. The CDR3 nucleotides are TGTGCCAGCAGCTTCCCGTCGGGACAGGGAAACGTGGAGACCCAGTACTTC.

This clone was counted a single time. The CDR3 DNA is TGTGCCAGCAGTTCCCTCCCGGACAGTCGAAACACCATATATTTT. It specifies CASSSLPDSRNTIYF. V usage is TRBV28 and J usage is TRBJ1-3; D perhaps matches TRBD1 (6 bases). Germline CDR1 MDHEN, CDR2 SYDVKM. The V and J ends lost 4 bases and 5 bases respectively, with 15 bases between them. This CDR3 contains 15 residues.

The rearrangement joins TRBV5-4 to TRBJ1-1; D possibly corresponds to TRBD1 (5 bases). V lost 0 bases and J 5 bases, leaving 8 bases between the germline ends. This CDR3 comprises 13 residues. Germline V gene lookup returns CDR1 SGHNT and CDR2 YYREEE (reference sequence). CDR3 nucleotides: TGTGCCAGCAGCTTGGAAAGGGGAACTGAAGCTTTCTTT. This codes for CASSLERGTEAFF. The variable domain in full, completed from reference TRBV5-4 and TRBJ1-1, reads ETGVTQSPTHLIKTRGQQVTLRCSSQSGHNTVSWYQQALGQGPQFIFQYYREEENGRGNFPPRFSGLQFPNYSSELNVNALELDDSALYLCASSLERGTEAFFGQGTRLTVV.

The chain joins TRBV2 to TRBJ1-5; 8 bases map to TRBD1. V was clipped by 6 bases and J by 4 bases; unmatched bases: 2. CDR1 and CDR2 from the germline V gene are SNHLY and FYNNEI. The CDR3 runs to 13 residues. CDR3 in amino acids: CASRWTGNQPQHF. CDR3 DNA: TGTGCCAGCAGATGGACAGGGAATCAGCCCCAGCATTTT. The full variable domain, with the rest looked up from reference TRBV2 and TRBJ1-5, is EPEVTQTPSHQVTQMGQEVILRCVPISNHLYFYWYRQILGQKVEFLVSFYNNEISEKSEIFDDQFSVERPDGSNFTLKIRSTKLEDSAMYFCASRWTGNQPQHFGDGTRLSIL.

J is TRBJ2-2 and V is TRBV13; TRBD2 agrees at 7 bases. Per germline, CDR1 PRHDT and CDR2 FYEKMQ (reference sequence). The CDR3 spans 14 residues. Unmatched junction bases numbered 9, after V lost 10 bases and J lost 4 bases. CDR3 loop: CAIRRSGTTGELFF. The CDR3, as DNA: TGTGCCATCCGAAGGAGCGGGACCACCGGGGAGCTGTTTTTT.

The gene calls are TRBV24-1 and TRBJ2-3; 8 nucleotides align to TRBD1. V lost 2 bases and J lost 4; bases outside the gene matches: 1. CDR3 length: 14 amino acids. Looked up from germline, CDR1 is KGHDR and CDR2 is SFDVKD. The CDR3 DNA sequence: TGTGCCACCAGTGATTCAGGGGGCGCAGATACGCAGTATTTT. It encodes CATSDSGGADTQYF.

Here the CDR3 DNA reads TGCGCCAGCAGTGCGGGACAGGGGAAGGCAGATACGCAGTATTTT. Protein sequence: CASSAGQGKADTQYF. This rearrangement joins TRBV10-1 to TRBJ2-3; 10 bases fit TRBD1. The V segment lost 4 bases and the J segment 4 bases; nucleotides outside the gene matches: 5. Germline loops: CDR1 WNHNN, CDR2 SYGVQD (reference sequence). CDR3 length equals 15 residues.

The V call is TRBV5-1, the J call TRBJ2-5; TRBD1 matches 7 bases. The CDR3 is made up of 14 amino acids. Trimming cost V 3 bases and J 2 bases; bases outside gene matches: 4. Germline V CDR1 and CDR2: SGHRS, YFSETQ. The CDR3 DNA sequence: TGCGCCAGCAGCTGGGGGACAGCTCAAGAGACCCAGTACTTC. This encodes CASSWGTAQETQYF.

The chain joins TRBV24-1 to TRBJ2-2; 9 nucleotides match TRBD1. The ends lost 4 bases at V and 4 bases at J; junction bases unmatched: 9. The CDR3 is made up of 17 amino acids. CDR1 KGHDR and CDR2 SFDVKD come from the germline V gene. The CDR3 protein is CATSDHTGGAGTGELFF. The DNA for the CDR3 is TGTGCCACCAGTGACCATACAGGGGGCGCGGGCACCGGGGAGCTGTTTTTT.

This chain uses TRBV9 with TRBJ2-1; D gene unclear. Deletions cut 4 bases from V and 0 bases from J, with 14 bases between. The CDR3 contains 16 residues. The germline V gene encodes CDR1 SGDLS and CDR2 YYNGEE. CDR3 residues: CASSTRILSSYNEQFF. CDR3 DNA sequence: TGTGCCAGCAGCACCAGGATCCTGAGCTCCTACAATGAGCAGTTCTTC.

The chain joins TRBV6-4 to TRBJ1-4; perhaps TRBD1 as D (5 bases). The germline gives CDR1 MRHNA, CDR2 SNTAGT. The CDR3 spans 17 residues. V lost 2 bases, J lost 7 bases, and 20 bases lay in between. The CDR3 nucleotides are TGTGCCAGCAGTGACAAGCGGGACCCCCTGACCCTTGAAAAACTGTTTTTT. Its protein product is CASSDKRDPLTLEKLFF.

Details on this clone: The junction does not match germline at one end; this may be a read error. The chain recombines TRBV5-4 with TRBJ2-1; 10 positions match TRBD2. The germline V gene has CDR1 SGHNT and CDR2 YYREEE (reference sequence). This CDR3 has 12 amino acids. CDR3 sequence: CASSPSGGRPLF. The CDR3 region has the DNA TGTGCCAGCAGCCCTAGCGGGGGCCGTCCCCTCTTC.